This T cell receptor (beta chain) stems from a study of shared clonotypes between healthy human individuals. As for the study in general: Donor composition was a couple of women and three men, aged 18 to 49.

All of the donors resided in Nashville, Tennessee, and each was a Caucasian adult. DNA input for the unsorted PBMC replicate PCRs was about 280 ng, 31,000 or so T cell genomes. Authors' data handling: As immunoSEQ supplied junction-only sequences (without quality scores), filtering differed. Repertoires were generated with immunoSEQ multiplex PCR, while TCRdb's copy carries only in-frame clones and drops some. V and J calls plus clone size are reproduced from that table; the DNA served to infer D and trimming. The repertoire holds 450,000 to 500,000 clones, with 70% to 80% as singletons. This clonotype originated in a woman aged 40 to 50 in good health. Some clones in this sample may be carry-over from other donors' samples. Sequencing input: PBMCs.

This CDR3 reads CASSWGLAGGLFF. The DNA of the CDR3 is TGTGCCAGCAGCTGGGGACTAGCGGGGGGATTGTTCTTC. The chain employs TRBV7-9 and TRBJ2-1; 15 nucleotides line up with TRBD2. The trim removed 4 bases at V and 15 bases at J, leaving 4 bases unmatched. Germline CDR1 and CDR2: SEHNR and FQNEAQ (reference sequence). The CDR3 totals 13 residues.